Sequencing of this T cell receptor beta chain was carried out in a study of beta chain features in type 1 diabetes (dated by TCRdb to the late 2010s). About the investigation overall: Mean age, gender distribution, total cell number and subset yield did not differ between patients and healthy donors. A total of some 100,000,000 sorted cells were examined across all samples, and a strong correlation was observed between cell number per subset and RNA yield. The study compared TCRB repertoires of sorted circulating CD4+ T cell subsets between recently diagnosed type 1 diabetes patients and matched healthy donors. Whereas all 30 or so donors provided naive and central memory subsets, regulatory and stem cell-like memory subsets were isolated from just 8 patients and roughly eight healthy donors.

All of the isolated RNA was reverse transcribed with the High Capacity cDNA Reverse Transcription Kit, so expressed TCRB transcripts were sequenced. Naive, central memory and regulatory T cell samples underwent deep immunoSEQ sequencing, averaging roughly 3.4 million total reads per sample. Sorted cells were lysed in RLT buffer, and RNA was extracted using DNase-treated RNeasy Micro or Mini kits according to cell number. To prevent cross-contamination, each cell subset was processed individually, whereas patient and healthy donor samples were processed jointly. The immunoSEQ multiplex PCR was used to amplify TCRB sequences from cDNA, generating 87-bp fragments that spanned the CDR3 region. Sequencing of the amplicons was done on the Illumina HiSeq platform. The study's own analysis went as follows. Synthetic template baselines were used to correct PCR bias computationally, reads within Hamming distance 2 were collapsed together, and singletons that could not be merged were discarded. Reads were aligned against IMGT so that V, D and J genes, CDR3 length and insertions or deletions at six rearrangement sites could be assigned. Clonotype counts were normalized to sorted cell number within each subset before computing true diversity and Gini coefficients with the tcR R package. Repertoire sharing was quantified using the overlap coefficient calculated on TCRB nucleotide sequences. TCRdb stores this immuneACCESS table with in-frame sequences only. Part of the clones is absent; in the studies checked, under half of the shortfall reflects unresolved V genes, and no reason is known for the rest. Clone size and the V and J calls come from that table; the DNA yielded D and trimming. The sample table holds a few hundred thousand clones, of which approximately 14% were seen once. The ten most abundant clones make up over 5.5% of the sample.

Each donor gave one peripheral blood draw, roughly 120 mL on average, collected into heparinised tubes. Using a panel that included CD45RO, CCR7, CD25, CD127, CD95 and CD27, naive, central memory, regulatory and stem cell-like memory CD4+ T cells were sorted on a BD FACSAria II. Every sorted population had a purity above 95%. PBMCs were isolated right away by Lymphoprep density gradient centrifugation and were stained directly, without culture. Samples were stained and sorted in pairs, with one healthy donor and one patient per experiment, so that batch effects were minimized. The CDR1 and CDR2 encoded by the germline V gene (reference sequence) are SGHNT and YYREEE. The junction shows trimming of 4 bases on V and 10 bases on J, plus 9 bases between the germline ends. Including the terminal cysteine and phenylalanine, the CDR3 comprises 11 residues. The read is trimmed to its CDR3 DNA, 33 bases read in frame from base 1.

Comment on this clone: It lacks a known antigen. Base qualities are not at hand, and no much larger clone is one base apart.

Findings and caveats that apply to the study as a whole: In all four CD4+ subsets, TCRB CDR3 length was moderately but significantly shorter in type 1 diabetes patients. Naive, central memory and regulatory TCRB repertoires appeared to be more alike among patients than among healthy donors. PCR might favor shorter templates, but patient and control samples were amplified and corrected together, so any skew would affect both groups equally. HLA sub-analyses involved small numbers of individuals, so any influence of HLA type on TCRB rearrangement remained unresolved. Because cDNA rather than genomic DNA was sequenced, highly expressing activated cells could have been over-represented, although no difference in activation and CD3 levels was found between groups. Patients with type 1 diabetes made fewer insertions and deleted more nucleotides at VDJ recombination sites, implying thymic rearrangement abnormalities.

The sample taken for sequencing was central memory CD4+ T cells from blood. This sequence originates from a man under 40 in good health. The chain joins TRBV5-4 to TRBJ2-1, with the D segment identity uncertain. The nucleotide sequence is TGTGCCAGCAGCAAAGTCCGGGAGCAGTTCTTC. It codes for CASSKVREQFF. Here the CDR3 is joined to the reference TRBV5-4 and TRBJ2-1 genes, and the full variable domain is: ETGVTQSPTHLIKTRGQQVTLRCSSQSGHNTVSWYQQALGQGPQFIFQYYREEENGRGNFPPRFSGLQFPNYSSELNVNALELDDSALYLCASSKVREQFFGPGTRLTVL.